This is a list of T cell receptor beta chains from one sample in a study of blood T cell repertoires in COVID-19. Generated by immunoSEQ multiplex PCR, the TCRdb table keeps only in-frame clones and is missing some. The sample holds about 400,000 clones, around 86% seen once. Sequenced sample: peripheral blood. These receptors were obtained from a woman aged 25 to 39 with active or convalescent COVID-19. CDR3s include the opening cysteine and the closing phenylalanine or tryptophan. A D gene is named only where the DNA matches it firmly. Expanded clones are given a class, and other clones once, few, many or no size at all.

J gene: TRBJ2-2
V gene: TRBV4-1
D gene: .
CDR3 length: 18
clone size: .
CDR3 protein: CASSQDRTVTVGTGELFF
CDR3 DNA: TGCGCCAGCAGCCAAGATAGGACAGTCACGGTGGGCACCGGGGAGCTGTTTTTT

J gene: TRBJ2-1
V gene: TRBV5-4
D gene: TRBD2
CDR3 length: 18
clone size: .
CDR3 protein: CASSARLAGASGGNEQFF
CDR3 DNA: TGTGCCAGCAGCGCACGGCTAGCGGGAGCCTCCGGGGGGAATGAGCAGTTCTTC

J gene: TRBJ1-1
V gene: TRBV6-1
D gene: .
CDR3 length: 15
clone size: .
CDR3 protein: CASSDPILTGLRTFF
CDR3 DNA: TGTGCCAGCAGTGACCCAATTCTGACAGGTTTGCGAACTTTCTTT

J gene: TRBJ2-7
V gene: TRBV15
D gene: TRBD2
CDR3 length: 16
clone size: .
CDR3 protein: CATSRGGLAGGYEQYF
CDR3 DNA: TGTGCCACCAGCAGAGGGGGACTAGCGGGGGGCTACGAGCAGTACTTC

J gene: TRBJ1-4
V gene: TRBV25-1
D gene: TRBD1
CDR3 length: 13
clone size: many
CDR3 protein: CASSWRTGEKLFF
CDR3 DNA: TGTGCCAGCAGTTGGAGGACAGGTGAAAAACTGTTTTTT

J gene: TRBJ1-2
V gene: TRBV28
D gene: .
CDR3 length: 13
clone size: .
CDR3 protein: CASSRHMDYGYTF
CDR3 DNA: TGTGCCAGCAGCCGACACATGGACTATGGCTACACCTTC

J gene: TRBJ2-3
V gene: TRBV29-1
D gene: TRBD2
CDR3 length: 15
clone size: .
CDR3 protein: CSVEDPAGGTDTQYF
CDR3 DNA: TGCAGCGTTGAAGATCCAGCGGGGGGAACAGATACGCAGTATTTT

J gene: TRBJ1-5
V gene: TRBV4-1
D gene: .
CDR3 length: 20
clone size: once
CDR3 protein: CASSQAWGPIDNKGNQPQHF
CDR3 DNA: TGCGCCAGCAGCCAAGCCTGGGGGCCGATCGATAACAAAGGCAATCAGCCCCAGCATTTT

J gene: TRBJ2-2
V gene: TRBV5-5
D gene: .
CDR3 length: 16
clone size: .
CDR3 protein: CASSPITGQHTGELFF
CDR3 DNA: TGTGCCAGCAGTCCAATCACCGGACAACACACCGGGGAGCTGTTTTTT

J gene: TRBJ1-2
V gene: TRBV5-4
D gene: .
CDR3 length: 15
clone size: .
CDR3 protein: CASSWGEARWNGYTF
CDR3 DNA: TGTGCCAGCAGCTGGGGGGAGGCAAGATGGAATGGCTACACCTTC

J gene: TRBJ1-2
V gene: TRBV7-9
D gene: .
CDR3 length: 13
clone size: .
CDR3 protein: CASSPGQFHGYTF
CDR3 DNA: TGTGCCAGCAGCCCAGGACAGTTCCATGGCTACACCTTC

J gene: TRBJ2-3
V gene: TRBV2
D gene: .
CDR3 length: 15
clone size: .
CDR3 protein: CASSVGVGSTDTQYF
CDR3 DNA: TGTGCCAGCAGTGTCGGGGTGGGTAGCACAGATACGCAGTATTTT

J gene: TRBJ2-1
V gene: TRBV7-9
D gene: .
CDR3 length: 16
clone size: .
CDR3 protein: CASSSPWSPAYNEQFF
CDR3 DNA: TGTGCCAGCAGCTCGCCCTGGTCCCCGGCCTACAATGAGCAGTTCTTC